This T cell receptor beta chain was profiled in a study of blood T cell repertoires in COVID-19. At the level of the study: Nucleic acid was either cDNA or gDNA, and it came from T cells, B-cell-depleted T cells, or PBMCs.

Individuals drawn from 20 to 25 US areas were about 18 to 90 years old. Researchers sorted participants into cohorts using their self-reported clinical history. Cohort 3 recovered donors had two negative PCRs, clearance, or symptom resolution. Sequencing used immunoSEQ multiplex PCR; TCRdb keeps in-frame clones, though not all of them. The table shows some 420,000 clones, with 80% to 90% occurring only once. Sequences were obtained from PBMCs or T cells enriched from blood (not recorded which). This sequence originates from a man aged 30-40 years who had recovered from COVID-19.

DNA of the CDR3: TGTGCCAGCAGCTTGGTCATGGACTTAAGCACAGATACGCAGTATTTT. Its protein product is CASSLVMDLSTDTQYF. The rearrangement uses TRBV5-5 and TRBJ2-3; TRBD2 is a possible D gene (5 bases). Trimming shortened V by 0 bases and J by 0 bases, and 11 bases separated the two germline ends. The CDR3 has 16 residues. The germline V gene encodes CDR1 SGHKS and CDR2 YYEKEE (reference sequence). Full variable domain (missing parts from reference TRBV5-5 and TRBJ2-3): DAGVTQSPTHLIKTRGQQVTLRCSPISGHKSVSWYQQVLGQGPQFIFQYYEKEERGRGNFPDRFSARQFPNYSSELNVNALLLGDSALYLCASSLVMDLSTDTQYFGPGTRLTVL.